The rows below give T cell receptor beta chains drawn from one sample of a study of cytomegalovirus exposure and HLA in healthy donors. The assay was immunoSEQ multiplex PCR, and TCRdb's table has in-frame clones only and misses some. Of under 200,000 clones listed, 75% to 90% are singletons. Sample: PBMCs. These receptors came from a woman under 30 in good health and CMV-seronegative. Both conserved end residues are part of each CDR3. D genes are given only for firm matches. The size entry is marked missing in some rows and otherwise reads once, few, many or a size class.

cdr3_nt	cdr3_aa	clone_size	d_call	j_call	v_call	cdr3_length
TGTGCCAGCAGTTCACTAGCGACCGAGCAGTACTTC	CASSSLATEQYF	.	TRBD2	TRBJ2-7	TRBV5-8	12
TGTGCCAGCAGTGCGGTCCAGGGGGGACAGTCTGACTATGGCTACACCTTC	CASSAVQGGQSDYGYTF	.	TRBD1	TRBJ1-2	TRBV28	17
TGTGCCAGCAGCATCGATCCGGGGACAGGGTCCATTGAGCAGTTCTTC	CASSIDPGTGSIEQFF	.	TRBD1	TRBJ2-1	TRBV5-4	16
TGTGCCAGCAGCGTAGCTCGAGCGGGAGAGGGGTCCTACAATGAGCAGTTCTTC	CASSVARAGEGSYNEQFF	.	TRBD2	TRBJ2-1	TRBV9	18
TGTGCCAGCAGCTTAGGGACAGGAGATCAGCCCCAGCATTTT	CASSLGTGDQPQHF	.	TRBD1	TRBJ1-5	TRBV7-9	14
TGTGCTAGTGGTTTTGGGCTCCTCCAAGAGACCCAGTACTTC	CASGFGLLQETQYF	.	.	TRBJ2-5	TRBV12-5	14
TGTGCCAGCAGTTTGGTGGGGACAGTTGCGTACGAGCAGTACTTC	CASSLVGTVAYEQYF	.	TRBD1	TRBJ2-7	TRBV27	15
TGTGCCAGCAGTGTAAATACCCGGGACACTGAAGCTTTCTTT	CASSVNTRDTEAFF	.	.	TRBJ1-1	TRBV2	14
TGTGCCAGCAGTTACTCGTTTACCGGGAACACTGAAGCTTTCTTT	CASSYSFTGNTEAFF	few	.	TRBJ1-1	TRBV6-5	15
TGTGCCAGCAGCCTTCGGGGGGCGGATACGCAGTATTTT	CASSLRGADTQYF	.	.	TRBJ2-3	TRBV5-8	13
TGTGCCACCAGCAGAGGTACCTCGTTCGGGACAGGGGGCCGCACCGGACTAAGCTCCTACGAGCAGTACTTC	CATSRGTSFGTGGRTGLSSYEQYF	.	TRBD1	TRBJ2-7	TRBV15	24
TGTGCCAGCAGTCCTATGACACCGTTTCGGTTCTTC	CASSPMTPFRFF	.	.	TRBJ2-1	TRBV27	12
TGTGCCAGCAGCGTAAGTAGCGGGGGCCCTAGCTCCTACAATGAGCAGTTCTTC	CASSVSSGGPSSYNEQFF	.	TRBD2	TRBJ2-1	TRBV9	18
TGTGCCAGCAGCTTACGAAGGGGCACGGGCTATGGCTACACCTTC	CASSLRRGTGYGYTF	.	.	TRBJ1-2	TRBV11-2	15
TGTGCCAGCAGCCAAGGCACCGAGAACTCTGGAAACACCATATATTTT	CASSQGTENSGNTIYF	.	.	TRBJ1-3	TRBV4-2	16
TGTGCCAGCAGTGAAGCGGGGGGACTGATAGATACGCAGTATTTT	CASSEAGGLIDTQYF	.	.	TRBJ2-3	TRBV6-1	15
TGTGCCAGCAGCCAAGATAGCGTTCCTGCAGGTGAGCAGTACTTC	CASSQDSVPAGEQYF	.	.	TRBJ2-7	TRBV14	15
TGCGCCAGCAGCCAAGTAGGGCAGGGATTGGGAAACACCATATATTTT	CASSQVGQGLGNTIYF	.	.	TRBJ1-3	TRBV4-1	16
TGTGCCAGCAGCCCACTACTAGCGGGGGGGGGCCACGAGCAGTACTTC	CASSPLLAGGGHEQYF	.	TRBD2	TRBJ2-7	TRBV7-8	16
TGTGCCAGCAGCGTAGAGGAGCGGGGGCCATCATACGAGCAGTACTTC	CASSVEERGPSYEQYF	.	TRBD2	TRBJ2-7	TRBV9	16
TGTGCCAGCAGCTTAGGAGGGAGCTGGGAGACCCAGTACTTC	CASSLGGSWETQYF	.	.	TRBJ2-5	TRBV7-3	14
TGCGCCAGCAGCTTGGCTTCAGATTCCTATGGCTACACCTTC	CASSLASDSYGYTF	.	.	TRBJ1-2	TRBV5-1	14
TGTGCCAGTAGTATGGGGGAGGCTGGGGCCAACGTCCTGACTTTC	CASSMGEAGANVLTF	.	.	TRBJ2-6	TRBV19	15
TGCGCCAGCAGCTTCGGCGGGGTCCCCTACGAGCAGTACTTC	CASSFGGVPYEQYF	few	.	TRBJ2-7	TRBV5-1	14
TGCGCCAGCAGCCCATTAGCGGGGCCCTACGAGCAGTACTTC	CASSPLAGPYEQYF	.	TRBD2	TRBJ2-7	TRBV5-1	14
TGTGCCAGCAGCACCAGGGTTGCTGACGGTTCACCCCTCCACTTT	CASSTRVADGSPLHF	.	.	TRBJ1-6	TRBV11-1	15
TGTGCCAGCAGTTGGGACAGCCTGAACACTGAAGCTTTCTTT	CASSWDSLNTEAFF	.	TRBD1	TRBJ1-1	TRBV6-5	14
TGTGCCAGCAGGCCGAGGGGGTTCGGGAACACTGAAGCTTTCTTT	CASRPRGFGNTEAFF	.	.	TRBJ1-1	TRBV7-9	15
TGTGCCAGCAGCTTAGATGGCACCCGGGATCAGCCCCAGCATTTT	CASSLDGTRDQPQHF	.	.	TRBJ1-5	TRBV11-2	15
TGTGCCAGCAGCGTAGAAAAACTAGCGGGAGTCCCCCCCTACAATGAGCAGTTCTTC	CASSVEKLAGVPPYNEQFF	.	TRBD2	TRBJ2-1	TRBV9	19
TGTGCCAGCAGCCCGGGACAGACGACTAACTATGGCTACACCTTC	CASSPGQTTNYGYTF	.	TRBD1	TRBJ1-2	TRBV5-6	15
TGTGCCAGCAGCTTACGGGAGGCCTCCTACGAGCAGTACTTC	CASSLREASYEQYF	.	TRBD2	TRBJ2-7	TRBV7-9	14
TGTGCCAGCAGTTTCGAGGGGAGGTCACCCCTCCACTTT	CASSFEGRSPLHF	few	.	TRBJ1-6	TRBV28	13
TGTGCCAGCAGTTCCGGGGTGTACACTGAAGCTTTCTTT	CASSSGVYTEAFF	few	.	TRBJ1-1	TRBV6-5	13
TGTGCCAGTAGGGGGGCGGCAGACAACTATGGCTACACCTTC	CASRGAADNYGYTF	.	.	TRBJ1-2	TRBV19	14
TGTGCCACCAGCAGAGAGCAGTGGAGGGCCACTGAAGCTTTCTTT	CATSREQWRATEAFF	.	.	TRBJ1-1	TRBV15	15
TGTGCCAGCAGTCCCCCGGGACAGGGGCGCTCCTACAATGAGCAGTTCTTC	CASSPPGQGRSYNEQFF	.	TRBD1	TRBJ2-1	TRBV28	17
TGTGCCAGCACCTTCCGGGGGGCGATACGGGAAAAACTGTTTTTT	CASTFRGAIREKLFF	.	.	TRBJ1-4	TRBV27	15
TGTGCCAGTTACAGCGGGGGGCATGATACGCAGTATTTT	CASYSGGHDTQYF	once	TRBD2	TRBJ2-3	TRBV19	13
TGTGCCAGCAGTCTTTCAGGGGGCAGTAACTATGGCTACACCTTC	CASSLSGGSNYGYTF	.	TRBD1	TRBJ1-2	TRBV28	15
TGTGCCAGCAGTACCCGGCCAGGGCAAGAGACCCAGTACTTC	CASSTRPGQETQYF	.	.	TRBJ2-5	TRBV2	14
TGTGCCAGCCGGCGGGGTTGGGGTGAGGGCTACACCTTC	CASRRGWGEGYTF	.	.	TRBJ1-2	TRBV27	13
TGTGCCTGGAGGTTGGCGGGCTCCTACAATGAGCAGTTCTTC	CAWRLAGSYNEQFF	.	.	TRBJ2-1	TRBV30	14
TGTGCCAGCAGCTACTCGTACGGGGGAGCTGCCAACTATGGCTACACCTTC	CASSYSYGGAANYGYTF	once	.	TRBJ1-2	TRBV7-9	17
TGTGCCAGCACGGAACAGGGAGTCCCTGGAAACACCATATATTTT	CASTEQGVPGNTIYF	.	.	TRBJ1-3	TRBV7-9	15
TGTGCCAGTAGTATATCGAATACAGTCCAAGAGACCCAGTACTTC	CASSISNTVQETQYF	.	.	TRBJ2-5	TRBV19	15
TGTGCCAGCAGCCAGACAGGGGGGGGTGAAGCTTTCTTT	CASSQTGGGEAFF	.	TRBD1	TRBJ1-1	TRBV7-3	13
TGTGCCAGCAGCTTGGGACTAGTAACCTACGAGCAGTACTTC	CASSLGLVTYEQYF	.	.	TRBJ2-7	TRBV5-4	14
TGCGCCAGCAGCTTACAGGGGGCGCACGGTGAAAAACTGTTTTTT	CASSLQGAHGEKLFF	.	TRBD1	TRBJ1-4	TRBV5-1	15
TGTGCCAGCAGTTTCGGACACTATAATGAAAAACTGTTTTTT	CASSFGHYNEKLFF	.	.	TRBJ1-4	TRBV6-1	14
TGTGCCAGGGAGTACAATGAGCAGTTCTTC	CAREYNEQFF	.	.	TRBJ2-1	TRBV7-3	10
TGTGCCAGCAGTGGCCGACTAGCGGTGGTCGGGGAGCTGTTTTTT	CASSGRLAVVGELFF	.	TRBD2	TRBJ2-2	TRBV6-5	15
TGTGCTAGTGCCCGGAGGGGATTAGCGGGAGGGCTCACAGATACGCAGTATTTT	CASARRGLAGGLTDTQYF	few	TRBD2	TRBJ2-3	TRBV12-5	18
TGTGCCAGCAGCCCCCGGGGGATATCCGAGCAGTACTTC	CASSPRGISEQYF	.	.	TRBJ2-7	TRBV7-3	13